The 14 T cell receptor beta chains below were found in one sample sequenced in a study of T cell responses to AZD1222 COVID-19 vaccine. Assay used: immunoSEQ multiplex PCR; TCRdb lists only in-frame clones, some missing. The sample consists of about 110,000 clones, about 82% of them appearing once. This material consisted of peripheral blood, taken on day 0 of AZD1222 vaccination. These receptors were obtained from an adult in good health.

This clone occurred once. This chain joins TRBV2 and TRBJ2-1; 7 bases line up with TRBD1. CDR3 length equals 13 residues. The germline V gene has CDR1 SNHLY and CDR2 FYNNEI. The trim removed 4 bases at V and 3 bases at J, leaving 0 bases unmatched. CDR3: CASSGQGYNEQFF. CDR3 nucleotides: TGTGCCAGCAGTGGACAGGGCTACAATGAGCAGTTCTTC.

The V gene is TRBV6-5, the J gene TRBJ1-6; no reliable D call. Germline V gene lookup returns CDR1 MNHEY and CDR2 SVGAGI. The CDR3 extends over 15 amino acids. The V and J ends lost 2 bases and 9 bases respectively, with 14 bases between them. The CDR3 DNA reads TGTGCCAGCAGTTACGTAATAGGGTCAGGTTCACCCCTCCACTTT. Its protein product is CASSYVIGSGSPLHF.

The chain has TRBV7-9 and TRBJ2-7; D unclear. This CDR3 spans 12 amino acids. Trimming left V 5 bases short and J 3 bases short, with 8 bases between. Per the germline V gene, CDR1 is SEHNR and CDR2 is FQNEAQ (reference sequence). The CDR3 DNA reads TGTGCCAGCAGCACAAACATCTACGAGCAGTACTTC. Its protein product is CASSTNIYEQYF.

The chain joins TRBV7-2 to TRBJ2-7; 7 bases match TRBD2. The germline CDR1 and CDR2 sequences are SGHTA and FQGNSA. J gave up 1 base and V 1 base, and 4 bases lay outside the gene matches. This CDR3 is 15 amino acids long. The CDR3 loop reads CASSLGGGGSYEQYF. The CDR3 bases are TGTGCCAGCAGCTTAGGGGGCGGGGGTTCCTACGAGCAGTACTTC.

CDR3 amino acids: CASSPRGGLTYGYTF. DNA for the CDR3: TGTGCCAGCAGCCCCCGGGGAGGACTCACCTATGGCTACACCTTC. This chain joins TRBV6-5 and TRBJ1-2; D unclear. The CDR3 has 15 residues. From germline, CDR1 is MNHEY and CDR2 SVGAGI. Trimming took off 6 bases at V and 4 bases at J, with 18 bases between the two ends.

J is TRBJ2-4 and V is TRBV28; D is ambiguous. V lost 3 bases and J 0 bases, leaving 15 bases between the germline ends. Germline CDR1 is MDHEN and CDR2 is SYDVKM. The length of the CDR3 is 17 residues. The CDR3 nucleotides are TGTGCCAGCAGTTTTCTTTTGGATACTGAAGCCAAAAACATTCAGTACTTC. This translates into CASSFLLDTEAKNIQYF.

The CDR3 coding sequence is TGTGCCAGCAGCGTAGGAGCGGGGGACGCTAGCACAGATACGCAGTATTTT. Encoded protein: CASSVGAGDASTDTQYF. The V call is TRBV9, the J call TRBJ2-3; 8 bases align to TRBD2. This CDR3 has 17 residues. The J segment lost 0 bases and the V segment lost 0 bases, leaving 6 bases of the junction unmatched. Germline lookup yields CDR1 SGDLS and CDR2 YYNGEE.

The V call is TRBV2, the J call TRBJ1-6, with 8 bases lining up with TRBD1. The CDR3 is made up of 14 amino acids. The germline V gene has CDR1 SNHLY and CDR2 FYNNEI. J gave up 8 bases and V 4 bases, and 4 bases lay outside the gene matches. The DNA for the CDR3 is TGTGCCAGCAGTGTGGCAGGGGGCGATTCACCCCTCCACTTT. Translation gives CASSVAGGDSPLHF. Filled out from reference TRBV2 and TRBJ1-6, the complete variable domain reads EPEVTQTPSHQVTQMGQEVILRCVPISNHLYFYWYRQILGQKVEFLVSFYNNEISEKSEIFDDQFSVERPDGSNFTLKIRSTKLEDSAMYFCASSVAGGDSPLHFGNGTRLTVT.

This sequence joins TRBV3-1 (or the pseudogene TRBV3-2) and TRBJ1-2; D gene ambiguous. From germline, CDR1 is LGHDT and CDR2 YNNKEL (reference sequence). The CDR3 spans 14 residues. V was pared by 1 base and J by 2 bases, with 8 bases between. In DNA form, the CDR3 reads TGTGCCAGCAGCCAAGGGTCTGCAAACTATGGCTACACCTTC. It yields the protein CASSQGSANYGYTF.

This chain connects TRBV30 to TRBJ2-7; D is possibly TRBD1 (6 bases). This CDR3 is built from 14 residues. Trimming took off 0 bases at V and 4 bases at J, with 13 bases between the two ends. CDR1 GTSNPN and CDR2 SVGIG come from the germline V gene (reference sequence). CDR3 sequence (DNA): TGTGCCTGGAGTGTAATGTATCAGGGGTACGAGCAGTACTTC. Translated, it gives CAWSVMYQGYEQYF. Full variable domain (rest looked up from reference TRBV30 and TRBJ2-7): SQTIHQWPATLVQPVGSPLSLECTVEGTSNPNLYWYRQAAGRGLQLLFYSVGIGQISSEVPQNLSASRPQDRQFILSSKKLLLSDSGFYLCAWSVMYQGYEQYFGPGTRLTVT.

This clone has a single count. V is TRBV27 and J is TRBJ1-6, with unresolved D. Deletions cut 3 bases from V and 6 bases from J, with 21 bases between. Germline values: CDR1 MNHEY, CDR2 SMNVEV (reference sequence). CDR3 length equals 18 residues. For the CDR3, the DNA is TGTGCCAGCAGTTTTGGTGTGTTCGCGTCCTCAGCTAATTCACCCCTCCACTTT. It specifies CASSFGVFASSANSPLHF.

This CDR3 is CASSLGFHTEAFF. The CDR3 DNA reads as TGTGCCAGCAGCTTAGGGTTCCACACTGAAGCTTTCTTT. The rearrangement links TRBV11-3 to TRBJ1-1; no firm D call. Trimming removed 1 base at V and 3 bases at J, with 6 bases between. The CDR3 sequence is 13 residues long. Germline CDR1 SGHNT, CDR2 YENEEA.

The rearrangement joins TRBV19 to TRBJ1-1; no clear D gene. CDR1 is LNHDA, CDR2 SQIVND, per germline (reference sequence). V was cut by 0 bases and J by 4 bases, with 9 bases left in between. This CDR3 is 14 amino acids long. CDR3 amino acids: CASSIERRVTEAFF. In DNA, the CDR3 is TGTGCCAGTAGTATAGAGAGGAGGGTCACTGAAGCTTTCTTT.

The chain links TRBV3-1 (or the pseudogene TRBV3-2) to TRBJ2-4; D unclear. V was trimmed by 0 bases and J by 4 bases, leaving 7 bases between them. The CDR3 sequence is 14 residues long. The V gene's germline CDR1 is LGHDT and CDR2 YNNKEL (reference sequence). CDR3 sequence reads: CASSQDSGKNIQYF. CDR3 sequence (DNA): TGTGCCAGCAGCCAAGATTCAGGAAAAAACATTCAGTACTTC.